This T cell receptor beta chain appears in the sequencing data of a study of T cells in narcolepsy. CDR1 and CDR2 from the germline V gene are SGHAT and FQNNGV. The CDR3 sequence is 16 residues long. V shed 4 bases, J shed 4 bases, and the junction held 9 bases outside the gene matches. Here immunoSEQ multiplex PCR was the method, and the copy in TCRdb shows in-frame clones only, minus some. The sample consists of approximately 30,000 clones, roughly 86% of them appearing once. The sequence came from a human donor with narcolepsy. The V gene is TRBV11-2, the J gene TRBJ2-2; TRBD1 matches at 7 bases. The sequencing input was CD45RA- memory CD4+ T cells from PBMCs. This CDR3 reads CASSSRGTALTGELFF. In DNA, the CDR3 is TGTGCCAGCAGCTCGAGGGGGACAGCCCTCACCGGGGAGCTGTTTTTT.